This T cell receptor beta chain is drawn from a study of quantifying T cell responses using KT2 cells. Study background: Reverse transcription used primers in the TCR alpha and beta constant regions.

This CDR3 region has 15 residues. CDR1 is MNHEY, CDR2 SMNVEV, per germline (reference sequence). Trimming cost V 7 bases and J 0 bases, with 12 bases left between them. KT2, a clone with a known TCR, was spiked into unfractionated PBMC. Different KT2-to-PBMC ratios were created with a constant PBMC count. Study results and limitations: KT2 clone alpha and beta sequence counts scaled linearly with input KT2 cell number.

About this clonotype: Its antigen is not identified.

A single-stranded UMI oligo with SP2 sequence was ligated to cDNA 3' ends. The first PCR ran approximately 4 cycles with an equimolar RC1.1 and RC1.2 beta primer mix. MiXCR, applied by TCRdb to the UMI-ligation and nested PCR reads, yields one record per CDR3 protein. The table shows approximately 54,000 distinct CDR3 sequences, with about 9.9% occurring only once. This clonotype originated in a human donor. The chain has TRBV27 and TRBJ1-4; the D gene is possibly TRBD1 (5 bases). The sequenced sample was PBMCs spiked with cells of the T cell clone KT2. The CDR3 DNA reads TGTGCCAGCACTGACCGGGGGTCAACTAATGAAAAACTGTTTTTT. This codes for CASTDRGSTNEKLFF.